This T cell receptor beta chain was identified during a study of T cells after yellow fever vaccination. This clonotype was recorded once. The antigen is not known. General study findings and limits: Researchers cautioned that FACS-sorted repertoires could harbor abundant clonotypes contaminating from the bulk population. The CD4 compartment and the CD8 compartment contained a small share of clonotypes in common. Peaking on day 5 versus 15, the secondary response was faster but weaker. Most primary-vaccination clones recurred post-booster (roughly 96% CD4, 88% CD8).

The CDR3 totals 15 residues. Germline-derived CDR1 and CDR2 are MDHEN and SYDVKM. Trimming cost V 5 bases and J 6 bases; bases outside gene matches: 7. TCRdb reprocessed the 5' RACE reads via MiXCR and lists one record per CDR3 protein. Seen here are 450,000 to 550,000 distinct CDR3 sequences, around 21% observed once, and the top ten hold 14%. V usage is TRBV28 and J usage is TRBJ2-1; 10 positions match TRBD2. This receptor was obtained from a man aged 25 to 40 who received the YFV17D yellow fever vaccine. The specimen was PBMCs, collected 15 days after the yellow fever booster vaccination. The CDR3 DNA is TGTGCCAGCAGTGGCGGGACTAGCGTGGGCAATGAGCAGTTCTTC. This codes for CASSGGTSVGNEQFF.